The rows below give T cell receptor beta chains drawn from one sample of a study of regulatory T cells in long-lasting Graves disease. TCRdb itself ran the multiplex PCR reads through MiXCR, one entry per CDR3 protein. This table holds 400,000 to 500,000 distinct CDR3 sequences, 21% found once. The sample in question was peripheral blood mononuclear cells (PBMCs), obtained when the disease was refractory, from a patient treated with antithyroid drugs. The receptors shown here come from a female donor with Graves disease. CDR3s include the opening cysteine and the closing phenylalanine or tryptophan. D genes are given only for firm matches. Rows give clone size only sometimes, using once, few, many, or a class for an expanded clone.

clone_size	j_call	v_call	d_call	cdr3_aa	cdr3_nt
few	TRBJ1-1	TRBV20-1	TRBD1	CSAREPQGWGTEAFF	TGCAGTGCTAGAGAACCACAGGGGTGGGGAACTGAAGCTTTCTTT
.	TRBJ2-5	TRBV5-6	TRBD2	CASSPSGRAETQYF	TGTGCCAGCAGCCCTAGCGGGAGGGCGGAGACCCAGTACTTC
.	TRBJ2-5	TRBV7-9	.	CASSSWAETQYF	TGTGCCAGCAGCTCCTGGGCCGAGACCCAGTACTTC
few	TRBJ1-4	TRBV29-1	.	CSATGRTNEKLFF	TGCAGCGCGACGGGACGGACTAATGAAAAACTGTTTTTT
.	TRBJ1-3	TRBV9	.	CASSVEVGYSGNTIYF	TGTGCCAGCAGCGTCGAGGTCGGATACTCTGGAAACACCATATATTTT
many	TRBJ2-6	TRBV7-3	TRBD1	CASSLQGAAGANVLTF	TGTGCCAGCAGCTTACAGGGGGCGGCTGGGGCCAACGTCCTGACTTTC
many	TRBJ1-5	TRBV12-3/TRBV12-4	.	CASTPDGASPQHF	TGTGCCAGCACCCCGGACGGGGCCTCGCCCCAGCATTTT
.	TRBJ2-6	TRBV7-9	.	CASSLQSGANVLTF	TGTGCCAGCAGCTTGCAGTCTGGGGCCAACGTCCTGACTTTC
many	TRBJ2-7	TRBV2	TRBD2	CASKAASGIYEQYF	TGTGCCAGCAAGGCGGCTAGCGGGATCTACGAGCAGTACTTC
many	TRBJ1-5	TRBV28	.	CASSGEGRQPQHF	TGTGCCAGCAGTGGCGAGGGTCGACAGCCCCAGCATTTT
.	TRBJ2-7	TRBV20-1	.	CSGRSRGGSFEQYF	TGCAGTGGTAGATCCCGCGGAGGAAGCTTCGAGCAGTACTTC
few	TRBJ1-1	TRBV27	.	CASILLPGTVNTEAFF	TGTGCCAGCATACTGCTCCCCGGGACGGTGAACACTGAAGCTTTCTTT
many	TRBJ1-3	TRBV28	.	CASSPGAPNSGNTIYF	TGTGCCAGCAGCCCAGGGGCCCCGAACTCTGGAAACACCATATATTTT
.	TRBJ1-1	TRBV9	.	CASSVGSDSTEAFF	TGTGCCAGCAGCGTAGGATCTGATAGCACTGAAGCTTTCTTT
.	TRBJ1-6	TRBV9	.	CASSVEEGRSPLHF	TGTGCCAGCAGCGTAGAGGAGGGACGGTCACCCCTCCACTTT
many	TRBJ1-1	TRBV19	.	CASSMWESAPRDGAFF	TGTGCCAGTAGTATGTGGGAGTCAGCGCCCCGAGATGGAGCTTTCTTT
many	TRBJ1-3	TRBV28	.	CASSTRQRSGNTIYF	TGTGCCAGCTCCACGCGACAGCGCTCTGGAAACACCATATATTTT
many	TRBJ1-3	TRBV2	.	CASSETDRRNTIYF	TGTGCCAGCAGCGAAACGGACAGAAGAAACACCATATATTTT
.	TRBJ2-7	TRBV29-1	.	CSAGEGGSYEQYF	TGCAGCGCTGGGGAAGGAGGGTCCTACGAGCAGTACTTC
many	TRBJ1-5	TRBV12-3/TRBV12-4	.	CASSSSLPLLDQPQHF	TGTGCCAGCAGTTCATCCCTACCCTTGTTGGATCAGCCCCAGCATTTT
.	TRBJ2-5	TRBV5-1	TRBD2	CASTIGLAEETQYF	TGCGCCAGCACCATAGGACTAGCGGAAGAGACCCAGTACTTC
.	TRBJ2-7	TRBV18	TRBD2	CASSPGTSGRSSEQYF	TGTGCCAGCTCACCCGGGACTAGCGGGAGGTCCAGCGAGCAGTACTTC
many	TRBJ2-5	TRBV7-9	TRBD1	CASSSPRGQGYQETQYF	TGTGCCAGCAGCTCCCCCAGAGGACAGGGGTACCAAGAGACCCAGTACTTC
.	TRBJ2-2	TRBV11-2	.	CASSLVFRGPNTGELFF	TGTGCCAGCAGCTTAGTCTTCCGCGGACCGAACACCGGGGAGCTGTTTTTT
few	TRBJ2-7	TRBV18	TRBD2	CASSATSGTYEQYF	TGTGCCAGCTCAGCGACTAGCGGGACGTACGAGCAGTACTTC
.	TRBJ2-1	TRBV5-1	TRBD2	CASSLGSGRGQFF	TGCGCCAGCAGCTTGGGTAGCGGGAGAGGACAGTTCTTC
.	TRBJ1-5	TRBV28	.	CASSLWRGSPGPQHF	TGTGCCAGCAGTTTATGGAGGGGGTCTCCGGGGCCCCAGCATTTT
.	TRBJ2-5	TRBV20-1	.	CSARGVGVGLKTQCF	TGCAGTGCTAGAGGGGTGGGAGTAGGGTTGAAGACCCAGTGCTTC
few	TRBJ1-5	TRBV5-8	.	CASSLALGNRLSQPQHF	TGTGCCAGCAGCTTGGCCTTGGGGAACCGACTGAGTCAGCCCCAGCATTTT
.	TRBJ2-1	TRBV20-1	TRBD1	CSARGQGQSYNEQFF	TGCAGTGCCCGCGGACAGGGGCAATCCTACAATGAGCAGTTCTTC
.	TRBJ2-5	TRBV5-1	.	CASSMGSGRETQYF	TGCGCCAGCAGTATGGGGTCGGGGCGTGAGACCCAGTACTTC
.	TRBJ2-2	TRBV11-2	.	CASSLERAAGGELFF	TGTGCCAGCAGCTTAGAAAGGGCAGCCGGGGGGGAGCTGTTTTTT
few	TRBJ2-5	TRBV4-1	TRBD1	CASSQPTGGKETQYF	TGCGCCAGCAGCCAGCCGACAGGGGGGAAAGAGACCCAGTACTTC
few	TRBJ2-3	TRBV20-1	.	CSATRSSGSTDTQYF	TGCAGTGCTACCAGGTCAAGCGGAAGCACAGATACGCAGTATTTT
.	TRBJ2-3	TRBV28	TRBD2	CASSLFSGSLPDTQYF	TGTGCCAGCAGTTTATTTAGCGGGAGCTTGCCAGATACGCAGTATTTT
.	TRBJ1-1	TRBV20-1	.	CSARKGGRAEAFF	TGCAGTGCTAGAAAAGGGGGGCGGGCTGAAGCTTTCTTT
few	TRBJ2-5	TRBV5-1	.	CASSLFDTLETQYF	TGCGCCAGCAGCTTGTTTGATACTCTTGAGACCCAGTACTTC
.	TRBJ2-3	TRBV5-1	TRBD1	CASAGTELTDTQYF	TGCGCCAGCGCCGGGACAGAGCTCACAGATACGCAGTATTTT
.	TRBJ2-7	TRBV29-1	.	CSVVSGGNYEQYF	TGCAGCGTTGTATCCGGCGGGAACTACGAGCAGTACTTC
few	TRBJ1-1	TRBV7-9	.	CASSVTAPSEAFF	TGTGCCAGCAGCGTAACGGCGCCTTCTGAAGCTTTCTTT
many	TRBJ2-2	TRBV12-3/TRBV12-4	.	CASTFKGVTGELFF	TGTGCCAGCACCTTTAAGGGGGTCACCGGGGAGCTGTTTTTT
many	TRBJ2-7	TRBV11-2	.	CASSPGTGGTRQYF	TGTGCCAGCAGCCCCGGGACAGGTGGGACTAGGCAGTACTTC
once	TRBJ1-1	TRBV20-1	.	CSAQTEAFF	TGCAGTGCCCAAACTGAAGCTTTCTTT
.	TRBJ2-6	TRBV6-1	TRBD1	CASSEEGTGGTGANVLTF	TGTGCCAGCAGTGAAGAGGGGACAGGGGGCACTGGGGCCAACGTCCTGACTTTC
.	TRBJ1-2	TRBV6-1	TRBD1	CASSLAGGFVYGYTF	TGTGCCAGCAGCCTGGCAGGGGGCTTCGTCTACGGCTACACCTTC
.	TRBJ1-1	TRBV7-9	.	CASSPGRWWDF	TGTGCCAGCAGCCCGGGTCGATGGTGGGATTTT
.	TRBJ2-1	TRBV15	.	CATSRTAGSYNEQFF	TGTGCCACCAGCCGAACGGCCGGCTCCTACAATGAGCAGTTCTTC
many	TRBJ2-2	TRBV27	.	CASSTTRLRTGELFF	TGTGCCAGCAGTACAACGAGACTCCGCACCGGGGAGCTGTTTTTT
many	TRBJ2-7	TRBV28	.	CASSRTKETYEQYF	TGTGCCAGCAGTCGGACCAAAGAAACCTACGAGCAGTACTTC
.	TRBJ2-2	TRBV19	.	CASSPGWSNTGELFF	TGTGCCAGTAGTCCGGGGTGGTCGAACACCGGGGAGCTGTTTTTT
few	TRBJ1-4	TRBV7-9	.	CASSAREINEKLFF	TGTGCCAGCAGTGCGAGAGAGATTAATGAAAAACTGTTTTTT
many	TRBJ2-2	TRBV3-1	.	CASSQGPRRGNTGELFF	TGTGCCAGCAGCCAAGGGCCCCGGCGGGGGAACACCGGGGAGCTGTTTTTT
many	TRBJ2-5	TRBV6-1	.	CASGGGLQETQYF	TGTGCCAGCGGCGGAGGACTACAAGAGACCCAGTACTTC